This passage covers 4 T cell receptor beta chains from one sample sequenced in a study of control samples from healthy donors and cancer patients. The protocol was immunoSEQ multiplex PCR, while the TCRdb copy is restricted to in-frame clones and leaves out a portion. This sample has 150,000 to 200,000 clones, with roughly 90% found just once. The material sequenced was blood. The receptors were sampled from a man between 25 and 39 years old in good health.

The V gene is TRBV4-1, the J gene TRBJ1-1; TRBD1 aligns across 8 bases. CDR3 length: 14 residues. With V trimmed by 3 bases and J by 5 bases, 5 bases remained unmatched. CDR1 and CDR2 from the germline V gene are MGHRA and YSYEKL. In nucleotides, the CDR3 is TGCGCCAGCAGCCATAGACAGGGGATGACTGAAGCTTTCTTT. Protein: CASSHRQGMTEAFF.

The J gene is TRBJ1-4, the V gene TRBV2; D remains unclear. V dropped 5 bases and J dropped 0 bases, with 10 bases sitting between them. Germline CDR1 SNHLY, CDR2 FYNNEI. The CDR3 consists of 15 residues. This CDR3 is CASSRAGATNEKLFF. The CDR3 nucleotides are TGTGCCAGCAGTAGAGCAGGAGCAACTAATGAAAAACTGTTTTTT.

The V call is TRBV7-8, the J call TRBJ1-2, with a weak D call TRBD1 (6 bases). The CDR3 runs to 15 residues. Germline V lookup: CDR1 SGHVS, CDR2 FQNEAQ. Trimming pared 3 bases from V and 8 bases from J, leaving 19 bases between. Here the CDR3 reads CASSFSLGGQDGYTF. In nucleotides, the CDR3 is TGTGCCAGCAGCTTCTCCTTAGGGGGGCAGGACGGCTACACCTTC.

Notes on this clone: A read error may produce the germline difference seen at one junction end. V is TRBV6-5 and J is TRBJ2-6, with D possibly matching TRBD2 (5 bases). Germline V gene lookup returns CDR1 MNHEY and CDR2 SVGAGI. The CDR3 length is 15 residues. For the CDR3, the DNA is TGTGCCGGCAGTTCGCGTCCGGGAGGGGCCAACGTCCTGACTTTC. It is translated as CAGSSRPGGANVLTF.